Presented here are 13 T cell receptor beta chains from one specimen sequenced in a study of shared clonotypes between healthy human individuals. The repertoire was sequenced with immunoSEQ multiplex PCR; TCRdb's copy has only in-frame clones and lacks some. This table has around 2,100,000 clones, just under 95% appearing once. CD45RO-negative CD8 cells positively selected for CCR7 made up the naive population, which excluded terminally differentiated effector memory CD45RA+ cells. The source material was naive CD8+ T cells sorted from blood. The receptor set was obtained from a young man in good health.

This clone showed up just a few times. This chain links TRBV6-1 with TRBJ1-5; D is unresolved. Per the germline V gene, CDR1 is MNHNS and CDR2 is SASEGT. V was clipped by 1 base and J by 2 bases, with 9 bases between them. CDR3 length: 15 residues. The CDR3 protein is CASSEDFDGNQPQHF. In DNA, the CDR3 is TGTGCCAGCAGTGAAGACTTCGACGGCAATCAGCCCCAGCATTTT.

This chain connects TRBV7-9 to TRBJ1-1; D perhaps matches TRBD1 (6 bases). Looked up from germline, CDR1 is SEHNR and CDR2 is FQNEAQ (reference sequence). Trimming removed 7 bases from V and 3 bases from J, with 18 bases in between. The CDR3 has 15 residues. In DNA form, the CDR3 reads TGTGCCAGCACTATTGGAAACAGGGCGGACACTGAAGCTTTCTTT. It specifies CASTIGNRADTEAFF.

V usage is TRBV29-1 and J usage is TRBJ1-1; D is undetermined. This CDR3 comprises 12 residues. V shed 6 bases and J shed 0 bases, with 8 bases lying between them. Germline lookup yields CDR1 SQVTM and CDR2 ANQGSEA. CDR3 sequence: CSVVGMNTEAFF. The DNA of the CDR3 is TGCAGCGTAGTGGGGATGAACACTGAAGCTTTCTTT.

V usage is TRBV5-6 and J usage is TRBJ1-1; D is unclear. This CDR3 contains 14 residues. V was shortened by 2 bases and J by 1 base, with 9 bases between the two germline ends. Germline CDR1 reads SGHDT; CDR2 reads YYEEEE. DNA of the CDR3: TGTGCCAGCAGCTTTACAAGTAAGAACACTGAAGCTTTCTTT. Protein sequence: CASSFTSKNTEAFF. The full variable domain, in which reference TRBV5-6 and TRBJ1-1 provide the parts outside the CDR3, is DAGVTQSPTHLIKTRGQQVTLRCSPKSGHDTVSWYQQALGQGPQFIFQYYEEEERQRGNFPDRFSGHQFPNYSSELNVNALLLGDSALYLCASSFTSKNTEAFFGQGTRLTVV.

This chain connects TRBV6-6 to TRBJ1-5; D is possibly TRBD1 (6 bases). The CDR3 consists of 14 residues. Germline values: CDR1 MNHNY, CDR2 SVGAGI (reference sequence). V was trimmed by 6 bases and J by 2 bases, leaving 11 bases between them. The CDR3 loop reads CASRQQGGNQPQHF. As DNA, the CDR3 is TGTGCCAGCAGGCAACAGGGTGGCAATCAGCCCCAGCATTTT.

The V and J genes are TRBV28 and TRBJ2-7; 10 positions match TRBD2. The CDR3 sequence is 18 residues long. J was trimmed by 2 bases and V by 6 bases; bases with no gene match: 16. Germline V lookup: CDR1 MDHEN, CDR2 SYDVKM. The CDR3 DNA follows: TGTGCCAGCAGCAGCGTGATACTCGAGCGGGGGGGTCCCTACGAGCAGTACTTC. It specifies CASSSVILERGGPYEQYF.

The V gene is TRBV19, the J gene TRBJ1-4; 8 bases are shared with TRBD1. The CDR3 length is 15 residues. Germline CDR1 reads LNHDA; CDR2 reads SQIVND (reference sequence). With V trimmed by 5 bases and J by 7 bases, 9 bases remained unmatched. CDR3 sequence reads: CASSAGQVSGEKLFF. CDR3 DNA sequence: TGTGCCAGTAGTGCGGGACAGGTATCGGGTGAAAAACTGTTTTTT.

This clone is a singleton in its sample. The chain recombines TRBV27 with TRBJ2-3; 8 nucleotides align to TRBD1. Germline loops: CDR1 MNHEY, CDR2 SMNVEV (reference sequence). The trim removed 6 bases at V and 2 bases at J, leaving 10 bases unmatched. The CDR3 extends over 16 amino acids. This chain's CDR3 is CASSPYRGEFTDTQYF. The CDR3, as DNA: TGTGCCAGCAGCCCTTACAGGGGGGAGTTCACAGATACGCAGTATTTT.

This clone was counted a single time. The chain uses TRBV28 and TRBJ2-4, with 9 bases lining up with TRBD2. Germline loops: CDR1 MDHEN, CDR2 SYDVKM. Losses at the gene ends were 5 bases for V and 12 bases for J; bases not matched to a gene: 8. The CDR3 runs to 13 residues. CDR3 DNA: TGTGCCAGCAGTCCTCCTCCTAGCGGGGATCAGTACTTC. It codes for CASSPPPSGDQYF.

The chain couples TRBV7-9 to TRBJ1-1; possibly TRBD1 for D (6 bases). CDR1 SEHNR and CDR2 FQNEAQ come from the germline V gene (reference sequence). Trimming removed 4 bases at V and 3 bases at J, with 21 bases between. The CDR3 has 17 amino acids. CDR3 bases: TGTGCCAGCAGCTCCACCTCCGGGGGGGAGGGGGACACTGAAGCTTTCTTT. It encodes CASSSTSGGEGDTEAFF.

Remarks on this clone: The junction differs from germline at one of its ends, possibly a read error. J is TRBJ2-5 and V is TRBV11-2; D is perhaps TRBD1 or TRBD2 (5 bases each). Germline assignment: CDR1 SGHAT and CDR2 FQNNGV. The CDR3 has 18 residues. The CDR3 loop reads CASTLRAYGRAREETQYF. The CDR3 bases are TGTGCCAGCACCTTACGAGCCTATGGCAGGGCGCGGGAAGAGACCCAGTACTTC.

The V and J genes are TRBV11-2 and TRBJ2-7, with D possibly matching TRBD1 (7 bases). V gave up 4 bases and J gave up 0 bases, with 19 bases separating them. CDR3 length: 17 residues. Germline assignment: CDR1 SGHAT and CDR2 FQNNGV. The CDR3 sequence is CASSYPRGTSNSYEQYF. DNA for the CDR3: TGTGCCAGCAGCTACCCCAGGGGGACTTCTAACTCCTACGAGCAGTACTTC.

The chain joins TRBV27 to TRBJ1-1; 9 bases are shared with TRBD1. Per germline, CDR1 MNHEY and CDR2 SMNVEV (reference sequence). CDR3 size: 16 residues. V lost 2 bases and J lost 4; bases outside the gene matches: 8. The CDR3 sequence: CASSLGTGQLSTEAFF. The CDR3, as DNA: TGTGCCAGCAGTTTAGGGACAGGGCAGTTGAGCACTGAAGCTTTCTTT.